The 12 T cell receptor beta chains below all came from one sample that was sequenced in a study of blood T cell repertoires in COVID-19. The repertoire was sequenced with immunoSEQ multiplex PCR; TCRdb's copy has only in-frame clones and lacks some. The sample contains about 83,000 clones, 70% to 90% of which appear only once. Sequenced sample: peripheral blood. Receptors were obtained from a man at least 80 years old with active or convalescent COVID-19.

The chain couples TRBV6-2 or TRBV6-3 to TRBJ2-2, with 8 bases lining up with TRBD1. The CDR3 runs 17 residues. CDR1 MNHEY and CDR2 SVGEGT come from the germline V gene. With 4 bases clipped from V and 7 bases from J, the junction kept 14 bases outside the gene matches. The CDR3 DNA reads as TGTGCCAGCAGTTCCGACAGGGGACCCAAAATTAACGGGGAGCTGTTTTTT. Its translation: CASSSDRGPKINGELFF.

This clone has a single count. The chain has TRBV7-2 and TRBJ2-7; the match to TRBD2 covers 7 bases. CDR1 and CDR2 (germline): SGHTA, FQGNSA. This CDR3 is 14 amino acids long. V was pared by 1 base and J by 4 bases, with 4 bases of the junction left unmatched. The CDR3 region is CASSLVAGEYEQYV. The CDR3, as DNA: TGTGCCAGCAGCTTAGTTGCGGGAGAATACGAGCAGTACGTC.

This clone was observed a few times. The chain uses TRBV4-1 and TRBJ1-1; TRBD1 matches 11 bases. V was pared by 0 bases and J by 2 bases, with 5 bases of the junction left unmatched. Germline V lookup: CDR1 MGHRA, CDR2 YSYEKL. The CDR3 is made up of 17 amino acids. Written as DNA, the CDR3 is TGCGCCAGCAGCCAAGAGGGGACAGGGGGTTTCAACACTGAAGCTTTCTTT. Its translation is CASSQEGTGGFNTEAFF.

This chain joins TRBV5-1 and TRBJ1-4; TRBD1 matches at 7 bases. The CDR3 is 16 amino acids. Germline V gene sequence: CDR1 SGHRS, CDR2 YFSETQ. The trim removed 2 bases at V and 1 base at J, leaving 5 bases unmatched. The CDR3 sequence is CASSFNTGVTNEKLFF. The CDR3 DNA reads as TGCGCCAGCAGCTTCAATACAGGGGTAACTAATGAAAAACTGTTTTTT.

V gene TRBV5-1 combines with J gene TRBJ1-6; D unresolved. With 0 bases removed from V and 10 bases from J, the gap between germline ends came to 11 bases. The CDR3 has 14 residues. Germline V gene data show CDR1 as SGHRS and CDR2 as YFSETQ. The CDR3 DNA reads as TGCGCCAGCAGCTTGGAGAGGTTGGAGTCACCCCTCCACTTT. Amino acids: CASSLERLESPLHF.

The gene calls are TRBV5-6 and TRBJ1-1, with D perhaps matching TRBD1 (6 bases). Germline assignment: CDR1 SGHDT and CDR2 YYEEEE. The CDR3 totals 13 residues. V dropped 4 bases and J dropped 10 bases, with 17 bases sitting between them. CDR3 in DNA: TGTGCCAGCAGCACCCGGGACACAGCAAGAGCTTTCTTT. Amino acids: CASSTRDTARAFF.

The chain uses TRBV6-2 or TRBV6-3 and TRBJ2-1, with TRBD2 identical over 11 bases. The length of the CDR3 is 15 residues. Germline V gene sequence: CDR1 MNHEY, CDR2 SVGEGT. The V gene end was trimmed by 6 bases and the J gene end by 10 bases; junction bases not matched to a gene: 11. The CDR3 here is CASSDRLAGGLEQFF. In DNA form, the CDR3 reads TGTGCCAGCAGCGATCGGTTAGCGGGAGGGCTGGAGCAGTTCTTC.

The V call is TRBV24-1, the J call TRBJ2-5; 12 nucleotides align to TRBD2. The CDR3 contains 16 residues. With V trimmed by 4 bases and J by 5 bases, 7 bases remained unmatched. Germline assignment: CDR1 KGHDR and CDR2 SFDVKD. The CDR3 DNA follows: TGTGCCACCAGTGAACGTCTAGCGGGGGGGGGTGAGACCCAGTACTTC. As protein: CATSERLAGGGETQYF.

The gene calls are TRBV30 and TRBJ1-1; a weak D match, TRBD1 (5 bases). Trimming stripped 3 bases from V and 2 bases from J, with 13 bases between. The germline CDR1 and CDR2 sequences are GTSNPN and SVGIG (reference sequence). This CDR3 is 14 amino acids long. The CDR3 here is CAWSQTVTNTEAFF. CDR3 DNA sequence: TGTGCCTGGAGCCAGACAGTGACCAACACTGAAGCTTTCTTT. Combining the CDR3 with reference TRBV30 and TRBJ1-1 gives the whole variable domain SQTIHQWPATLVQPVGSPLSLECTVEGTSNPNLYWYRQAAGRGLQLLFYSVGIGQISSEVPQNLSASRPQDRQFILSSKKLLLSDSGFYLCAWSQTVTNTEAFFGQGTRLTVV.

This rearrangement joins TRBV10-3 to TRBJ1-4; weak D call: TRBD1 (5 bases). Germline V gene lookup returns CDR1 ENHRY and CDR2 SYGVKD. The CDR3 extends over 14 amino acids. V lost 10 bases and J lost 7, with 19 bases in between. The CDR3 protein is CATTGQGRGEKLFF. CDR3 nucleotides: TGTGCCACAACCGGCCAGGGTCGTGGTGAAAAACTGTTTTTT.

The J gene is TRBJ1-1, the V gene TRBV6-5; D is uncertain. V lost 0 bases, J lost 6 bases, and 14 bases lay in between. The CDR3 loop spans 15 amino acids. CDR1 and CDR2 (germline): MNHEY, SVGAGI. The CDR3 DNA reads as TGTGCCAGCAGTTACTCGACTCGGGGTTTCGCTGAAGCTTTCTTT. Protein product: CASSYSTRGFAEAFF.

This sequence joins TRBV6-5 and TRBJ2-3, with 10 bases lining up with TRBD1. CDR3 length: 14 amino acids. Germline lookup yields CDR1 MNHEY and CDR2 SVGAGI. The junction had 5 bases not matched to a gene; V was cut back by 7 bases and J by 4 bases. The CDR3 DNA follows: TGTGCCAGCAAAACCGGGACAGGGGCAGATACGCAGTATTTT. This codes for CASKTGTGADTQYF.